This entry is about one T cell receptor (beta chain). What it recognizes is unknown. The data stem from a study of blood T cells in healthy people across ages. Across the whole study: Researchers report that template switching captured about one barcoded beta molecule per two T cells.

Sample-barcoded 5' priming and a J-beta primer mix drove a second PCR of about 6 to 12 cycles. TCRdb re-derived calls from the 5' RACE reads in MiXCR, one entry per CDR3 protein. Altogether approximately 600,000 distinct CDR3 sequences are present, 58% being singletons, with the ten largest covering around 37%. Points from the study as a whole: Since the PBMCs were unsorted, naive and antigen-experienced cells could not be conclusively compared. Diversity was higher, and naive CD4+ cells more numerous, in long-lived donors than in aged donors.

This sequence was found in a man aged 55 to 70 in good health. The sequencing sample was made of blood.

The CDR3 nucleotides read TGCGCCAGCAGCCCAACCCTACAGGGCTCCTACGAGCAGTACTTC. Its protein product is CASSPTLQGSYEQYF. This sequence joins TRBV4-1 and TRBJ2-7; D may be TRBD1 (6 bases). Germline loops: CDR1 MGHRA, CDR2 YSYEKL. The V and J ends lost 4 bases and 0 bases respectively, with 13 bases between them. CDR3 size: 15 residues.